The entry below describes one T cell receptor (beta chain). The antigen is undetermined. Method: immunoSEQ multiplex PCR; TCRdb's copy keeps in-frame clones and lacks some. The sample holds about 46,000 clones, 91% seen once. The entry originates in a study of OX40 agonist ivuxolimab in advanced cancers. General study results and limits: In the 0.1-3.0 mg/kg groups, partial responders showed among the lowest expansion. There was clonal expansion of CD4+ and CD8+ blood T cells by week 6 at 0.1 to 3.0 mg/kg.

Blood samples were obtained at baseline, cycle 4 day 1, and cycle 7 day 1. The CDR3 is 13 amino acids. The germline V gene has CDR1 SGHRS and CDR2 YFSETQ. V lost 0 bases and J 2 bases, leaving 6 bases between the germline ends. This material consisted of CD4+ or CD8+ T cells sorted from blood, taken in a trial of the OX40 agonist ivuxolimab. This TCR derives from an adult with an advanced solid tumor such as melanoma, head and neck, liver or kidney cancer. The rearrangement links TRBV5-1 to TRBJ2-7; D is uncertain. CDR3 region: CASSLASTYEQYF. Written as DNA, the CDR3 is TGCGCCAGCAGCTTGGCCTCAACCTACGAGCAGTACTTC.